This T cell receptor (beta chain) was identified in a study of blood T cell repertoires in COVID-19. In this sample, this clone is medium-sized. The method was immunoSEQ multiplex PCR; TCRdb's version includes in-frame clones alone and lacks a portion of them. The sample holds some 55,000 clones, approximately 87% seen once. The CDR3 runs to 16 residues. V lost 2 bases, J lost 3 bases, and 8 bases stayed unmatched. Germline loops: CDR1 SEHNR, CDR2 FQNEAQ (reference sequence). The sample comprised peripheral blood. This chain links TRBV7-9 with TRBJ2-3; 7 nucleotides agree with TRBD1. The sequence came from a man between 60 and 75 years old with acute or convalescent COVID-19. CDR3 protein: CASSLKRPGGTDTQYF. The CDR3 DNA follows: TGTGCCAGCAGCTTAAAAAGGCCAGGGGGTACAGATACGCAGTATTTT.